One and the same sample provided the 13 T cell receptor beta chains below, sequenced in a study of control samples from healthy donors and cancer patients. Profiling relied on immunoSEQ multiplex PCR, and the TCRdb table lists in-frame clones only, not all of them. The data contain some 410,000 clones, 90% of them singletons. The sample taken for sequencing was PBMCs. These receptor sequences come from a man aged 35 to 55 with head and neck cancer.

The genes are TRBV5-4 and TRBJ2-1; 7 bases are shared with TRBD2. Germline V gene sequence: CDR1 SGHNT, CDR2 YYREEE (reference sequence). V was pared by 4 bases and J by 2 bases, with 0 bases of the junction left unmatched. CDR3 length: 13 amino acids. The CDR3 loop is CASSGGAYNEQFF. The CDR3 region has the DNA TGTGCCAGCAGCGGGGGGGCCTACAATGAGCAGTTCTTC. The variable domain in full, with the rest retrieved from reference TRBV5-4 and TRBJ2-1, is ETGVTQSPTHLIKTRGQQVTLRCSSQSGHNTVSWYQQALGQGPQFIFQYYREEENGRGNFPPRFSGLQFPNYSSELNVNALELDDSALYLCASSGGAYNEQFFGPGTRLTVL.

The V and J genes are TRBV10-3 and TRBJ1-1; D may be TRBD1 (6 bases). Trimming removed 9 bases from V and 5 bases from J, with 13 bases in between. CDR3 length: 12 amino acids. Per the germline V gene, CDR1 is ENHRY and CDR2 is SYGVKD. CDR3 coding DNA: TGTGCCATGAGGGGGGGTGGGACTGAAGCTTTCTTT. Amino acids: CAMRGGGTEAFF.

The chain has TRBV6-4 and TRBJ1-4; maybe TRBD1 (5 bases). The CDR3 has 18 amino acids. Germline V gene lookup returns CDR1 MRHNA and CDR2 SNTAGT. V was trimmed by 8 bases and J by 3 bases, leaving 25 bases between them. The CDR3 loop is CASPSWGAGWGANEKLFF. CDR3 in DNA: TGTGCCAGCCCCTCGTGGGGCGCAGGATGGGGGGCTAATGAAAAACTGTTTTTT.

CDR3 sequence reads: CASSLGLAGGQTGELFF. Here the CDR3 DNA reads TGTGCCAGCAGCTTGGGACTAGCGGGAGGTCAGACCGGGGAGCTGTTTTTT. This chain links TRBV5-4 with TRBJ2-2; 13 positions match TRBD2. Germline V CDR1 and CDR2: SGHNT, YYREEE (reference sequence). This CDR3 comprises 17 residues. V was pared by 0 bases and J by 5 bases, with 4 bases of the junction left unmatched. Combining the CDR3 with reference TRBV5-4 and TRBJ2-2 gives the whole variable domain ETGVTQSPTHLIKTRGQQVTLRCSSQSGHNTVSWYQQALGQGPQFIFQYYREEENGRGNFPPRFSGLQFPNYSSELNVNALELDDSALYLCASSLGLAGGQTGELFFGEGSRLTVL.

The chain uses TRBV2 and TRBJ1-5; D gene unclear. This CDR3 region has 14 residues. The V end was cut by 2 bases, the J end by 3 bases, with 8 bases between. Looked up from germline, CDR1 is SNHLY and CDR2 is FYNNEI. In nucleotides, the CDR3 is TGTGCCAGCAGTGAAAGGGTCCCCAATCAGCCCCAGCATTTT. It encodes CASSERVPNQPQHF.

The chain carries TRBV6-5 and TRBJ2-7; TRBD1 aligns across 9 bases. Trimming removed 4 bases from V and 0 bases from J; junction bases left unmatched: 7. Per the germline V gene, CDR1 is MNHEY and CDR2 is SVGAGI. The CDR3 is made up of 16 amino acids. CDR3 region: CASSSWTGASSYEQYF. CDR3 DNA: TGTGCCAGCAGTTCCTGGACAGGGGCCAGCTCCTACGAGCAGTACTTC.

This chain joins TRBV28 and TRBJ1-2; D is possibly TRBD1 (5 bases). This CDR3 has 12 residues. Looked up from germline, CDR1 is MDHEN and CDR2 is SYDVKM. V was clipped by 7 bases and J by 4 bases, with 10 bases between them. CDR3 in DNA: TGTGCCAGCATAGAGGGGAGCTATGGCTACACCTTC. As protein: CASIEGSYGYTF.

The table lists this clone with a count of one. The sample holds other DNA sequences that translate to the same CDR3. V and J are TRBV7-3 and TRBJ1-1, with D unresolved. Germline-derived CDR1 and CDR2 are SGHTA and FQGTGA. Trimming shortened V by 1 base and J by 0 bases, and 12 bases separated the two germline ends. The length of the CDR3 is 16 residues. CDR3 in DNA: TGTGCCAGCAGCTTAAGAGGAGGTCAGTTGAACACTGAAGCTTTCTTT. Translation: CASSLRGGQLNTEAFF. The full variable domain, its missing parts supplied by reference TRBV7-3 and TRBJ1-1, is GAGVSQTPSNKVTEKGKYVELRCDPISGHTALYWYRQSLGQGPEFLIYFQGTGAADDSGLPNDRFFAVRPEGSVSTLKIQRTERGDSAVYLCASSLRGGQLNTEAFFGQGTRLTVV.

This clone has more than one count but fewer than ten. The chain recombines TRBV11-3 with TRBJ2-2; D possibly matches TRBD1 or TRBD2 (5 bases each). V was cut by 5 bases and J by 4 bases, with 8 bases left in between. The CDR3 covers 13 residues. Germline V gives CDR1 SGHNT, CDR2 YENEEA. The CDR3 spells CASSRGGTGELFF. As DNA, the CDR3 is TGTGCCAGCAGCCGGGGCGGCACCGGGGAGCTGTTTTTT.

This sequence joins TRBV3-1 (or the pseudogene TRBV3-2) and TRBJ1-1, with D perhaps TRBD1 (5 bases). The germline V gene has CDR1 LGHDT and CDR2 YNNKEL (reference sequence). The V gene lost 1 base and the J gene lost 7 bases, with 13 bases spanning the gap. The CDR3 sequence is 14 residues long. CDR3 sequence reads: CASSQVSSDSEAFF. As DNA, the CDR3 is TGTGCCAGCAGCCAAGTGAGTAGCGACAGTGAAGCTTTCTTT.

The CDR3 sequence is CSVRGPGGQETQYF. The DNA of the CDR3 is TGCAGCGTTAGGGGGCCGGGGGGCCAAGAGACCCAGTACTTC. The chain employs TRBV29-1 and TRBJ2-5; D may be TRBD1 or TRBD2 (7 bases each). Germline V gene lookup returns CDR1 SQVTM and CDR2 ANQGSEA. Trimming removed 5 bases from V and 1 base from J, with 14 bases in between. CDR3 size: 14 residues.

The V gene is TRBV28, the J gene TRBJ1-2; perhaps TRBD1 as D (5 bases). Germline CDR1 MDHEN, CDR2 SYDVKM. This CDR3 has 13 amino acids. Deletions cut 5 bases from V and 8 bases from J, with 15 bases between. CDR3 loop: CASSPSRRGGYTF. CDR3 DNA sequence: TGTGCCAGCAGTCCATCAAGGAGGGGCGGCTACACCTTC.

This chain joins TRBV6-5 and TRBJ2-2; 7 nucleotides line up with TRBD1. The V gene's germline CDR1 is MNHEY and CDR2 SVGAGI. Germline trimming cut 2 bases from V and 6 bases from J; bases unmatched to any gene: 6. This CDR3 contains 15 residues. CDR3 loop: CASSYDRDISGELFF. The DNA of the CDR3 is TGTGCCAGCAGTTACGACAGGGATATCTCCGGGGAGCTGTTTTTT.